This T cell receptor (beta chain) is from a study of control samples from healthy donors and cancer patients. This CDR3 comprises 17 residues. In germline, CDR1 is SGHRS, CDR2 YFSETQ. Trimming took 4 bases from V and 2 from J; bases not matched to a gene: 10. Repertoires were generated with immunoSEQ multiplex PCR, while TCRdb's copy carries only in-frame clones and drops some. The sample shows roughly 400,000 clones, roughly 90% of them seen only once. The TCR was taken from a man aged 35 to 55 with head and neck cancer. The sequenced material came from PBMCs. The chain links TRBV5-1 to TRBJ2-7, with 12 bases matching TRBD2. The CDR3 protein is CASSLSGLAGVTYEQYF. Written as DNA, the CDR3 is TGCGCCAGCAGCCTTTCGGGACTAGCGGGCGTTACCTACGAGCAGTACTTC.